This T cell receptor (beta chain) appears in the sequencing data of a study of graft-versus-host responses after intestinal transplantation. General observations from the study: The marrow of recipients harbored GvH clones, and ileum or blood showed some of them first. Graft-versus-host to host-versus-graft clonal ratios in allografts were high in patients with graft-donor T cell macrochimerism.

CDR1 and CDR2 from the germline V gene are MNHEY and SMNVEV (reference sequence). Deletions cut 7 bases from V and 2 bases from J, with 4 bases between. CDR3 length: 11 amino acids. Method: immunoSEQ multiplex PCR; TCRdb's copy keeps in-frame clones and lacks some. The data hold about 92,000 clones, with 90% to 95% observed a single time. This clone showed up just once. Antigen specificity is unknown. The sequence was obtained from a human donor who received an intestinal transplant. The input for sequencing was unstimulated CD8+ T cells sorted from spleen or lymph node cells, taken before intestinal transplant. The chain employs TRBV27 and TRBJ2-3, with no clear D. The chain's CDR3 is CASTNTDTQYF. CDR3 nucleotides: TGTGCCAGCACCAACACAGATACGCAGTATTTT.